These 10 T cell receptor beta chains share one sample of origin, sequenced in a study of cytomegalovirus exposure and HLA in healthy donors. The PCR was carried out with 60 Vbeta primers and 13 Jbeta primers. Some clones are missing from TCRdb's copy, which holds only in-frame ones; the method was immunoSEQ multiplex PCR. The sample lists roughly 200,000 clones; about 80% were seen once. The sequenced sample was PBMCs. These receptors originate from a woman aged 25 to 39 in good health and CMV-seronegative.

The V and J genes are TRBV9 and TRBJ1-3; 7 positions match TRBD1. The CDR3 has 15 amino acids. The V and J ends lost 0 bases and 3 bases, in that order; junction bases with no gene match: 3. CDR1 and CDR2 (germline): SGDLS, YYNGEE. This chain's CDR3 is CASSVGQGDGNTIYF. CDR3 sequence (DNA): TGTGCCAGCAGCGTAGGACAGGGAGATGGAAACACCATATATTTT.

This clone appeared once. This sequence joins TRBV18 and TRBJ2-2; TRBD2 agrees at 11 bases. V trimming: 2 bases; J trimming: 4 bases; junction bases outside the gene matches: 3. Germline lookup yields CDR1 KGHSH and CDR2 LQKENI. CDR3 size: 16 residues. CDR3 loop: CASSPKTSGVTGELFF. The CDR3 DNA reads TGTGCCAGCTCACCAAAGACTAGCGGGGTCACCGGGGAGCTGTTTTTT.

The CDR3 coding sequence is TGCGCCAGCAGCTCGGCAGATACGCAGTATTTT. This encodes CASSSADTQYF. This rearrangement joins TRBV5-1 to TRBJ2-3; D not certain. Germline assignment: CDR1 SGHRS and CDR2 YFSETQ. The CDR3 spans 11 residues. With 3 bases removed from V and 4 bases from J, the gap between germline ends came to 3 bases.

V usage is TRBV11-3 and J usage is TRBJ2-2, with D perhaps TRBD1 (6 bases). CDR3 size: 16 residues. Trimming left V 3 bases short and J 3 bases short, with 14 bases between. Germline CDR1 SGHNT, CDR2 YENEEA. The CDR3 loop reads CASSLGVSGDTGELFF. The DNA for the CDR3 is TGTGCCAGCAGCTTGGGTGTGTCAGGGGACACCGGGGAGCTGTTTTTT.

To note about this clone: Other DNA sequences in this specimen translate into the identical CDR3. The gene calls are TRBV6-5 and TRBJ2-7; TRBD2 might be the D (6 bases). This CDR3 contains 15 residues. Germline V gene lookup returns CDR1 MNHEY and CDR2 SVGAGI. V gave up 0 bases and J gave up 2 bases, with 11 bases separating them. Here the CDR3 reads CASSYSREIPYEQYF. The DNA for the CDR3 is TGTGCCAGCAGTTACTCCCGGGAGATCCCCTACGAGCAGTACTTC.

This chain joins TRBV27 and TRBJ1-6; no reliable D call. CDR1 is MNHEY, CDR2 SMNVEV, per germline (reference sequence). The CDR3 runs to 15 residues. V was trimmed by 3 bases and J by 0 bases, leaving 6 bases between them. The CDR3 DNA is TGTGCCAGCAGTTTGAGAAGCTCCTATAATTCACCCCTCCACTTT. Translation gives CASSLRSSYNSPLHF.

The chain carries TRBV30 and TRBJ2-7; 12 nucleotides agree with TRBD1. Germline V CDR1 and CDR2: GTSNPN, SVGIG (reference sequence). The ends lost 6 bases at V and 7 bases at J; junction bases unmatched: 10. The CDR3 is 14 amino acids. CDR3 nucleotide sequence: TGTGCCTGCCTCCTCCGGGACAGGGGGCTTGAGCAGTACTTC. Translation gives CACLLRDRGLEQYF.

This clone was found a few times. The V gene is TRBV5-1, the J gene TRBJ1-4; D perhaps matches TRBD1 (5 bases). This CDR3 comprises 17 residues. V lost 4 bases, J lost 10 bases, and 26 bases lay in between. The germline V gene has CDR1 SGHRS and CDR2 YFSETQ. The CDR3: CASSPPPYRQGIGKLFF. CDR3 sequence (DNA): TGCGCCAGCAGCCCACCGCCGTACAGGCAGGGTATCGGAAAACTGTTTTTT.

The chain couples TRBV2 to TRBJ1-6, with TRBD1 identical over 8 bases. Germline V gene data show CDR1 as SNHLY and CDR2 as FYNNEI. The junction had 6 bases not matched to a gene; V was cut back by 6 bases and J by 8 bases. CDR3 length: 14 amino acids. The CDR3 DNA reads as TGTGCCAGCAGAGACAGGGGCTGGGATTCACCCCTCCACTTT. Encoded protein: CASRDRGWDSPLHF.

The rearrangement links TRBV9 to TRBJ2-3, with D perhaps TRBD1 (6 bases). The CDR3 sequence is 14 residues long. The V and J ends lost 5 bases and 6 bases respectively, with 16 bases between them. Germline CDR1 is SGDLS and CDR2 is YYNGEE. The CDR3, as DNA: TGTGCCAGCAGTGCCGGGACACCGGTGGATACGCAGTATTTT. This sequence encodes CASSAGTPVDTQYF.